This TCR beta chain was obtained from a study of vaccination and CD4 T cells after COVID-19. Overall study: Cultures acting as controls obtained a CEFX pool, an HIV-1 Nef pool, or no peptide. Regarding the study as a whole: The analysis of convalescent patients involved relatively few individuals and lacked early post-infection timepoints.

Points on this clonotype: The target antigen is unknown.

Treatment indicated: approximately 10-day PBMC culture with coronavirus spike peptide pools or control peptides (ViraFEST assay). Days 3 and 7 saw half the medium replaced with fresh IL-2 medium. This CDR3 has 15 amino acids. The V end lost 1 base, the J end lost 5 bases, and 14 bases lay between the germline ends. Germline CDR1 is SGHTA and CDR2 is FQGNSA. At the Johns Hopkins FTIC core, DNA taken from cultured CD4+ T cells was sequenced by way of the Oncomine TCR Beta short-read assay. TCRdb re-analysed the PCR reads in MiXCR, keeping a single row per CDR3 protein. The sample consists of about 23,000 distinct CDR3 sequences, 58% of them appearing once.

The sequenced sample consisted of CD4+ T cells from blood, cultured in vitro. The sequence derives from a human donor who had recovered from COVID-19. The chain joins TRBV7-2 to TRBJ1-2, with D hard to call. In DNA, the CDR3 is TGTGCCAGCAGCTTAGGTTATCGCGGAGGGTATGGCTACACCTTC. Translated: CASSLGYRGGYGYTF. Full variable domain (rest looked up from reference TRBV7-2 and TRBJ1-2): GAGVSQSPSNKVTEKGKDVELRCDPISGHTALYWYRQSLGQGLEFLIYFQGNSAPDKSGLPSDRFSAERTGGSVSTLTIQRTQQEDSAVYLCASSLGYRGGYGYTFGSGTRLTVV.